This T cell receptor (beta chain) was documented in a study of blood T cell repertoires in COVID-19. Study context: Samples taken during acute and convalescent COVID-19 were collected in the United States, Italy and Spain.

Original processing methods: Amplified reference gene primers provided the basis for estimating nucleated cell counts. Only in-frame clones appear in the TCRdb table, and some are missing; sequencing was by immunoSEQ multiplex PCR. V, J and clone size derive from that table, while D and trimming were established from the DNA sequence. The table has nearly 80,000 clones, around 83% seen once. With 1 base removed from V and 5 bases from J, the gap between germline ends came to 17 bases. This CDR3 comprises 17 residues. Germline values: CDR1 LGHNA, CDR2 YSLEER. V gene TRBV4-3 combines with J gene TRBJ2-2; the D gene is possibly TRBD2 (6 bases). The clonotype was recovered from a man aged 50 or older with acute or convalescent COVID-19. What was sequenced was peripheral blood. CDR3 sequence (DNA): TGCGCCAGCAGCCAAGGCCCCTACGCGGGAAAGACCGGGGAGCTGTTTTTT. It yields the protein CASSQGPYAGKTGELFF.